This section outlines one TCR beta chain sequence together with its context. The antigen is undetermined. All donors comprised healthy Caucasians. V gave up 1 base and J gave up 11 bases; unmatched junction bases: 6. In germline, CDR1 is SQVTM, CDR2 ANQGSEA. CDR3 size: 12 residues. Through template switching, a universal primer site was introduced, and the cDNA contained unique molecular identifiers. One entry per CDR3 protein, called by TCRdb with MiXCR from the 5' RACE reads. The repertoire has about 430,000 distinct CDR3 sequences, about a fifth of them found once; the top ten carry about 12%. These data originate in a study of identical twins. Study-wide points: Surplus twin overlap in beta out-of-frame sequences was less pronounced. Conclusions rested on cross-sectional statistics rather than following the same donors.

The sample comprised naive T cells sorted from blood. The receptor was derived from a man in his fifties or sixties in good health. J is TRBJ1-1 and V is TRBV29-1, with 8 bases identical to TRBD1. The CDR3 DNA is TGCAGCGTTGAAGCTTGGACAGGGAGGGCTTTCTTT. It is translated as CSVEAWTGRAFF.